Each of the 23 T cell receptor beta chains below was sequenced from the same sample in a study of CD8+CD57+ T cells in acquired aplastic anemia. The study profiled TCR beta VDJ and CDR3 using genomic DNA as template. One entry per CDR3 protein results from TCRdb running MiXCR on the reads. The sample lists hundreds of thousands of distinct CDR3 sequences; around 72% were seen once. What was sequenced was sorted CD4+, CD8+, or CD8+CD57+ T cells (not recorded which) from PBMCs. The receptors shown here come from a human donor in good health, serving as a control.

The rearrangement uses TRBV20-1 and TRBJ2-3; D is unresolved. Germline CDR1 reads DFQATT; CDR2 reads SNEGSKA (reference sequence). V lost 3 bases and J lost 7, with 17 bases in between. The CDR3 is 14 amino acids. CDR3 residues: CSASQRHDENTQYF. The DNA of the CDR3 is TGCAGTGCTAGCCAACGCCATGATGAAAATACGCAGTATTTT.

This chain links TRBV10-1 with TRBJ1-5; 10 bases are a match to TRBD1. The V gene's germline CDR1 is WNHNN and CDR2 SYGVQD (reference sequence). The CDR3 has 12 residues. The chain's CDR3 is CATGQGNQPQHF. In DNA, the CDR3 is TGCGCAACGGGACAGGGGAATCAGCCCCAGCATTTT.

This chain joins TRBV6-5 and TRBJ2-6; D is possibly TRBD2 (5 bases). The germline V and J ends were trimmed by 9 bases and 4 bases, with 22 bases remaining between them. The length of the CDR3 is 17 residues. Germline V CDR1 and CDR2: MNHEY, SVGAGI. The CDR3 DNA sequence: TGTGCCAGTAGGCAAGGGAGTAGGGCGGTCGGGGCCAACGTCCTGACTTTC. This encodes CASRQGSRAVGANVLTF.

V usage is TRBV7-2 and J usage is TRBJ2-7, with D possibly matching TRBD2 (5 bases). The CDR3 loop spans 12 amino acids. Per the germline V gene, CDR1 is SGHTA and CDR2 is FQGNSA. CDR3 in amino acids: CASSTNGGEESV. CDR3 in DNA: TGTGCCAGCAGCACGAACGGAGGCGAGGAGTCCGTA.

This clonotype was detected many times. This sequence joins TRBV6-2 or TRBV6-3 and TRBJ2-5; D remains ambiguous. V shed 8 bases and J shed 5 bases, with 6 bases lying between them. The CDR3 runs 10 residues. Germline values: CDR1 MNHEY, CDR2 SVGEGT. The CDR3 coding sequence is TGTGCCAGCGGTGGGGAGACCCAGTACTTC. This encodes CASGGETQYF.

Details on this clonotype: Germline is not matched at one junction end, which may reflect a read error. The chain has TRBV5-1 and TRBJ1-2, with D possibly being TRBD1 (6 bases). From germline, CDR1 is SGHRS and CDR2 YFSETQ. This CDR3 region has 15 residues. In DNA, the CDR3 is TGTGCCAGCAGCCTAAGTCCTCCAGGGGTCTATGGCTACACCTTC. Translated: CASSLSPPGVYGYTF.

To note about this clonotype: A clone one base away is much larger, so this may be a read error. V and J are TRBV4-3 and TRBJ2-3; D is ambiguous. Trimming removed 0 bases from V and 1 base from J, with 20 bases in between. The germline gives CDR1 LGHNA, CDR2 YSLEER. The CDR3 totals 19 residues. The chain's CDR3 is CASSQDLPRPPLGTDTQYF. The CDR3 nucleotides read TGCGCCAGCAGCCAAGATCTACCCCGGCCCCCTCTAGGCACAGATACGCAGTATTTT.

Of note for this clonotype: A read error is likely, as this CDR3 ends without the conserved phenylalanine or tryptophan. Because the CDR3's place on the DNA is in doubt, the DNA is left out and the CDR3 is given as listed by TCRdb. CDR3 in amino acids: CSAREGTGRHTI. The chain has TRBV20-1 and TRBJ1-2; the table gives TRBD1 as D, unverified against the DNA. The CDR3 is 12 residues long, ends included. CDR1 and CDR2 from the germline V gene are DFQATT and SNEGSKA (reference sequence).

This clonotype was detected only once. The V gene is TRBV20-1, the J gene TRBJ1-1; D is unresolved. The CDR3 consists of 13 residues. V lost 3 bases, J lost 7 bases, and 15 bases lay in between. Looked up from germline, CDR1 is DFQATT and CDR2 is SNEGSKA (reference sequence). The CDR3 protein is CSASRSAGNEAFF. The CDR3 nucleotides are TGCAGTGCTAGTAGATCCGCGGGGAATGAAGCTTTCTTT.

The V call is TRBV7-2, the J call TRBJ1-5; TRBD1 might be the D (5 bases). The germline V gene has CDR1 SGHTA and CDR2 FQGNSA. The CDR3 loop spans 16 amino acids. V was shortened by 4 bases and J by 6 bases, with 19 bases between the two germline ends. The chain's CDR3 is CASSSRGGGGGQPQHF. CDR3 in DNA: TGTGCCAGCAGCTCGAGGGGAGGTGGGGGAGGTCAGCCCCAGCATTTT.

In the case of this clonotype: Since the CDR3 does not end with the conserved phenylalanine or tryptophan, this likely comes from a read error. No DNA is shown, since the ends of the CDR3 on it are uncertain; the CDR3 is the one TCRdb lists. V and J are TRBV7-6 and TRBJ2-2; TRBD1 is the table's D call and was not checked against the DNA. Germline assignment: CDR1 SGHVS and CDR2 FNYEAQ. From its first to its last residue, the CDR3 has 8 amino acids. CDR3 residues: CASSSRQE.

V is TRBV10-3 and J is TRBJ1-1; no reliable D call. Germline CDR1 ENHRY, CDR2 SYGVKD. With 3 bases removed from V and 5 bases from J, the gap between germline ends came to 10 bases. The CDR3 spans 13 residues. For the CDR3, the DNA is TGTGCCATCAGTGAAAAAGGAGGGACTGAAGCTTTCTTT. Amino acid sequence: CAISEKGGTEAFF.

The genes are TRBV9 and TRBJ2-5, with a weak D call TRBD2 (5 bases). V was pared by 2 bases and J by 13 bases, with 21 bases between. Per the germline V gene, CDR1 is SGDLS and CDR2 is YYNGEE. The CDR3 runs to 14 residues. CDR3 amino acids: CASSVGLTQAETYF. The CDR3 nucleotides are TGTGCCAGCAGCGTCGGACTGACGCAGGCAGAGACGTACTTC.

Regarding this clonotype: The junction and the germline gene differ at one end; a read error may be behind it. V usage is TRBV6-2 or TRBV6-3 and J usage is TRBJ2-5, with TRBD2 identical over 12 bases. Looked up from germline, CDR1 is MNHEY and CDR2 is SVGEGT. The CDR3 covers 15 residues. This CDR3 is CASSALAGGQEAQYF. In DNA, the CDR3 is TGTGCCAGCAGTGCACTAGCGGGGGGACAAGAGGCCCAGTACTTC.

The table lists this clonotype with many counts. The genes are TRBV20-1 and TRBJ2-3; a weak D match, TRBD2 (6 bases). CDR3 length equals 12 residues. The germline V and J ends were trimmed by 1 base and 8 bases, with 10 bases remaining between them. Germline CDR1 is DFQATT and CDR2 is SNEGSKA (reference sequence). CDR3 sequence reads: CSARVGGGTQYF. CDR3 nucleotides: TGCAGTGCTAGAGTGGGGGGAGGTACGCAGTATTTT.

On this clonotype: It is likely a read error, because the conserved phenylalanine at the end of the CDR3 is missing. The chain links TRBV15 to TRBJ1-5, with 9 bases lining up with TRBD1. The CDR3 covers 15 residues. The V and J ends lost 3 bases and 5 bases, in that order; junction bases with no gene match: 5. Looked up from germline, CDR1 is LNHNV and CDR2 is YYDKDF (reference sequence). CDR3 loop: CATSRGDRGYQPQHL. In nucleotides, the CDR3 is TGTGCCACCAGCAGGGGAGACAGGGGGTATCAGCCCCAGCATCTT.

This clonotype was counted ten times or more. J is TRBJ1-2 and V is TRBV3-1; D is perhaps TRBD1 (5 bases). V was trimmed by 7 bases and J by 14 bases, leaving 20 bases between them. The V gene's germline CDR1 is LGHDT and CDR2 YNNKEL (reference sequence). The CDR3 has 12 residues. The CDR3 loop is CASTQLGRAFTF. In DNA form, the CDR3 reads TGTGCCAGCACTCAGTTGGGACGAGCCTTTACCTTC.

This clonotype was seen only once. The rearrangement joins TRBV5-4 to TRBJ2-1; 10 bases map to TRBD2. The CDR3 is made up of 17 amino acids. Germline V gene data show CDR1 as SGHNT and CDR2 as YYREEE (reference sequence). V lost 1 base, J lost 7 bases, and 11 bases stayed unmatched. The CDR3: CASSLSAVAGGGNEQFF. CDR3 DNA: TGTGCCAGCAGCTTGAGCGCAGTAGCGGGGGGCGGGAATGAGCAGTTCTTC.

This sequence joins TRBV20-1 and TRBJ2-7, with D unresolved. The CDR3 is 12 amino acids. Per the germline V gene, CDR1 is DFQATT and CDR2 is SNEGSKA (reference sequence). The V and J ends lost 3 bases and 0 bases respectively, with 6 bases between them. Here the CDR3 reads CSASQSSYEQYF. In DNA, the CDR3 is TGCAGTGCTAGCCAGAGCTCCTACGAGCAGTACTTC.

V and J are TRBV9 and TRBJ2-5; 15 bases match TRBD2. This CDR3 has 17 residues. V trimming: 8 bases; J trimming: 5 bases; junction bases outside the gene matches: 13. Germline CDR1 is SGDLS and CDR2 is YYNGEE. The CDR3: CASTAGTSGGLGETQYF. The CDR3 DNA reads TGTGCCAGTACCGCCGGGACTAGCGGGGGGTTAGGGGAGACCCAGTACTTC.

Here the CDR3 DNA reads TGTGCCATCAGTGATCAGGTCCTACGGACTGAAGCTTTCTTT. Protein: CAISDQVLRTEAFF. V usage is TRBV10-3 and J usage is TRBJ1-1, with unresolved D. Germline lookup yields CDR1 ENHRY and CDR2 SYGVKD. V lost 3 bases to trimming and J lost 5 bases, with 13 bases between them. The CDR3 length is 14 residues.

This clonotype was observed a single time. Mismatch with germline at one junction end may stem from a read error. DNA of the CDR3: TGTGCCAGCAGCTTGCCTGAAAATCAGCCCCAGCATTATTTC. Translated, it gives CASSLPENQPQHYF. The chain links TRBV7-8 to TRBJ2-7, with D unresolved. CDR3 length equals 14 residues. Germline values: CDR1 SGHVS, CDR2 FQNEAQ.

This chain uses TRBV2 with TRBJ1-2; the D gene is possibly TRBD1 (5 bases). With 6 bases removed from V and 12 bases from J, the gap between germline ends came to 17 bases. The length of the CDR3 is 12 residues. Germline V gene sequence: CDR1 SNHLY, CDR2 FYNNEI. CDR3 sequence reads: CASRQTVDGNTF. The CDR3 DNA reads as TGTGCCAGCAGGCAGACAGTGGACGGAAACACCTTC.